These T cell receptor beta chains were read from a single sample in a study of cytomegalovirus exposure and HLA in healthy donors. TCRdb's copy holds only in-frame clones and misses some; the assay was immunoSEQ multiplex PCR. This sample has 150,000 to 200,000 clones, with around 75% found just once. The sample consisted of PBMCs. All receptors come from a man aged 18 to 30 in good health and CMV-seropositive. Both conserved end residues are part of each CDR3. Each record gives: J gene, V gene, D gene, clone size, CDR3 protein, CDR3 DNA. The D gene is left open where the match is weak. Part of the rows lack a size; the others show once, few, many or a class for expanded clones.

>TRBJ1-4|TRBV30|NA|few
CAWSVQSEKLFF
TGTGCCTGGAGTGTACAAAGTGAAAAACTGTTTTTT
>TRBJ2-3|TRBV9|NA|once
CASSSQLGPDTQYF
TGTGCCAGCAGCTCCCAACTAGGCCCAGATACGCAGTATTTT
>TRBJ2-6|TRBV19|TRBD1|NA
CASSPDRAGANVLTF
TGTGCCAGTAGTCCCGACAGGGCTGGGGCCAACGTCCTGACTTTC
>TRBJ1-1|TRBV7-2|TRBD1|once
CASRFGQGSTTEAFF
TGTGCCAGCAGGTTCGGACAGGGAAGTACCACTGAAGCTTTCTTT
>TRBJ1-2|TRBV5-1|TRBD1|NA
CASSARDRGYGYTF
TGCGCCAGCAGCGCCCGGGACAGAGGCTATGGCTACACCTTC
>TRBJ2-3|TRBV10-3|TRBD2|NA
CAISATASGGDTQYF
TGTGCCATCAGTGCGACGGCTAGCGGGGGAGATACGCAGTATTTT
>TRBJ2-5|TRBV18|NA|NA
CASSPPSGGSETQYF
TGTGCCAGCTCACCACCGTCAGGTGGGAGTGAGACCCAGTACTTC
>TRBJ1-2|TRBV2|NA|NA
CASSEMGIADGYTF
TGTGCCAGCAGTGAAATGGGTATCGCGGATGGCTACACCTTC
>TRBJ1-2|TRBV30|NA|few
CAWSLSFKGKGGYTF
TGTGCCTGGAGTCTCTCATTTAAGGGGAAAGGCGGCTACACCTTC
>TRBJ2-3|TRBV6-5|NA|NA
CASSLLRPGTTDTQYF
TGTGCCAGCAGTTTACTCAGACCGGGAACCACAGATACGCAGTATTTT
>TRBJ2-3|TRBV7-2|NA|NA
CASSLVTATSTDTQYF
TGTGCCAGCAGCTTAGTGACAGCTACTAGCACAGATACGCAGTATTTT
>TRBJ1-2|TRBV5-6|NA|NA
CASSPNAGDDYGYTF
TGTGCCAGCAGCCCGAACGCAGGCGACGACTATGGCTACACCTTC
>TRBJ1-5|TRBV5-5|NA|NA
CASSSGSALSNQPQHF
TGTGCCAGCAGCTCCGGGTCCGCGCTTAGTAATCAGCCCCAGCATTTT
>TRBJ2-3|TRBV30|TRBD2|NA
CAWSREGGTDTQYF
TGTGCCTGGAGTCGGGAGGGGGGCACAGATACGCAGTATTTT
>TRBJ2-6|TRBV5-1|NA|NA
CASSPRLSSGANVLTF
TGCGCCAGCAGCCCCCGTTTGTCCTCTGGGGCCAACGTCCTGACTTTC
>TRBJ1-5|TRBV6-5|TRBD1|NA
CASSSQGLNQPQHF
TGTGCCAGCAGTTCACAGGGGCTTAATCAGCCCCAGCATTTT
>TRBJ2-1|TRBV5-1|TRBD2|NA
CASSLQAGVENEQFF
TGCGCCAGCAGTCTCCAAGCGGGAGTTGAGAATGAGCAGTTCTTC
>TRBJ1-1|TRBV20-1|NA|NA
CSARWQVEAFF
TGCAGCGCTAGATGGCAGGTTGAAGCTTTCTTT
>TRBJ2-4|TRBV27|NA|NA
CASSLSREAKNIQYF
TGTGCCAGCTCCCTCTCGCGTGAAGCCAAAAACATTCAGTACTTC
>TRBJ1-2|TRBV4-1|NA|NA
CASSHPSRGGRGTSTF
TGCGCCAGCAGCCACCCTTCGAGGGGGGGGCGGGGAACCAGCACCTTC
>TRBJ2-2|TRBV30|TRBD2|NA
CAWSLHSGSPGELFF
TGTGCCTGGAGCCTTCATAGCGGGAGCCCCGGGGAGCTGTTTTTT
>TRBJ1-2|TRBV11-2|NA|NA
CASSFNRALGYTF
TGTGCCAGCAGCTTTAACAGAGCTTTGGGCTACACCTTC
>TRBJ2-1|TRBV5-1|TRBD2|NA
CASSLTSGTYNEQFF
TGCGCCAGCAGCTTGACTAGCGGGACCTACAATGAGCAGTTCTTC
>TRBJ2-2|TRBV2|TRBD1|NA
CASSGTGYTGELFF
TGTGCCAGCAGTGGGACAGGGTACACCGGGGAGCTGTTTTTT
>TRBJ1-1|TRBV19|TRBD1|few
CASSIGTGKGTEAFF
TGTGCCAGTAGTATAGGGACAGGGAAAGGTACTGAAGCTTTCTTT
>TRBJ2-4|TRBV19|TRBD2|NA
CASSSGLAGGWEGKNIQYF
TGTGCCAGTAGTAGCGGACTAGCGGGGGGATGGGAGGGCAAAAACATTCAGTACTTC
>TRBJ1-1|TRBV18|NA|few
CASSPQTNTEAFF
TGTGCCAGCTCACCCCAGACTAACACTGAAGCTTTCTTT
>TRBJ2-2|TRBV5-1|NA|NA
CASSLGQGRSTGELFF
TGCGCCAGCAGCTTGGGGCAGGGCCGTAGCACCGGGGAGCTGTTTTTT
>TRBJ2-3|TRBV5-8|NA|NA
CASSFSTDTQYF
TGTGCCAGCAGCTTCTCCACAGATACGCAGTATTTT
>TRBJ1-5|TRBV19|TRBD1|NA
CASSPRGTGGAGPNQPQHF
TGTGCCAGTAGTCCCCGGGGGACAGGGGGCGCAGGACCCAATCAGCCCCAGCATTTT
>TRBJ2-5|TRBV19|NA|NA
CASSNRETQYF
TGTGCCAGTAGTAATCGGGAGACCCAGTACTTC
>TRBJ1-2|TRBV5-1|TRBD1|NA
CASSSGTGVYGYTF
TGCGCCAGCAGCTCCGGGACAGGGGTCTATGGCTACACCTTC
>TRBJ1-4|TRBV6-1|TRBD1|few
CASSPMTGGEEKLFF
TGTGCCAGCAGTCCAATGACAGGGGGCGAGGAAAAACTGTTTTTT
>TRBJ2-2|TRBV10-3|TRBD2|NA
CAISQTSGGPNTGELFF
TGTGCCATCAGCCAGACTAGCGGGGGTCCGAACACCGGGGAGCTGTTTTTT
>TRBJ1-5|TRBV30|NA|NA
CAWSRVQQPQHF
TGTGCCTGGAGCAGGGTGCAACAGCCCCAGCATTTT
>TRBJ1-2|TRBV5-1|NA|NA
CASRAEHGGIYGYTF
TGCGCCAGCAGGGCAGAACACGGGGGGATCTATGGCTACACCTTC
>TRBJ2-1|TRBV11-2|TRBD1|NA
CASSHMGDRANEQFF
TGTGCCAGCAGTCATATGGGGGACAGGGCCAATGAGCAGTTCTTC
>TRBJ2-1|TRBV7-9|TRBD1|NA
CASSLSGGYHEQFF
TGTGCCAGCAGCTTGTCAGGGGGTTACCATGAGCAGTTCTTC
>TRBJ2-1|TRBV7-3|TRBD2|NA
CASSLSGGLNEQFF
TGTGCCAGCAGCCTCAGCGGGGGTTTAAATGAGCAGTTCTTC
>TRBJ1-2|TRBV6-5|NA|NA
CASSYSRQTNGYTF
TGTGCCAGCAGTTACTCAAGACAGACCAATGGCTACACCTTC
>TRBJ1-2|TRBV2|NA|NA
CASWALAGANYGYTF
TGTGCCAGCTGGGCCCTGGCCGGGGCTAACTATGGCTACACCTTC
>TRBJ1-1|TRBV14|NA|NA
CASSQESGREAFF
TGTGCCAGCAGCCAAGAAAGCGGCAGGGAAGCTTTCTTT
>TRBJ2-3|TRBV19|TRBD2|NA
CASTLAEITDTQYF
TGTGCCAGTACCCTAGCGGAGATCACAGATACGCAGTATTTT